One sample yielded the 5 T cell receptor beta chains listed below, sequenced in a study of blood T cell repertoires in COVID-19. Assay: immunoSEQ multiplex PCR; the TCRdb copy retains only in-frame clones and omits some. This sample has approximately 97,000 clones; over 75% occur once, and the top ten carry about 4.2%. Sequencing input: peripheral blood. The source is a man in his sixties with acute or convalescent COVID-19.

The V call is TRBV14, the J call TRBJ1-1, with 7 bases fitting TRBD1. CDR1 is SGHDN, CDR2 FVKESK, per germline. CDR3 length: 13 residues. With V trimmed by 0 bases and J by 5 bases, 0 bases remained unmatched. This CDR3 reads CASSQDRGTEAFF. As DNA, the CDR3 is TGTGCCAGCAGCCAAGACAGGGGGACTGAAGCTTTCTTT.

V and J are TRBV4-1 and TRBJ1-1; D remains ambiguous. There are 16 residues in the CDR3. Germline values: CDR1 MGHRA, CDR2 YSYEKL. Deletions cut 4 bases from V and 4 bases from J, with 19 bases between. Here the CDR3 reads CASSLITGVWGTEAFF. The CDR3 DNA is TGCGCCAGCAGCCTCATTACCGGGGTATGGGGCACTGAAGCTTTCTTT.

CDR3 amino acids: CASSVGIQGPAGTEAFF. DNA for the CDR3: TGTGCCAGCAGCGTAGGGATTCAGGGGCCAGCTGGCACTGAAGCTTTCTTT. The genes are TRBV9 and TRBJ1-1; D is possibly TRBD1 (6 bases). V lost 0 bases and J lost 4, with 19 bases in between. The CDR3 spans 17 residues. Germline values: CDR1 SGDLS, CDR2 YYNGEE.

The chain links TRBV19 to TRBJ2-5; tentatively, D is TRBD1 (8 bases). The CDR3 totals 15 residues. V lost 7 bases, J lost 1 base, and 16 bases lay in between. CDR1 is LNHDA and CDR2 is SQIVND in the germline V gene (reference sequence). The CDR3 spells CASNTGGGPQETQYF. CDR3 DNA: TGTGCCAGTAATACAGGGGGGGGTCCCCAAGAGACCCAGTACTTC.

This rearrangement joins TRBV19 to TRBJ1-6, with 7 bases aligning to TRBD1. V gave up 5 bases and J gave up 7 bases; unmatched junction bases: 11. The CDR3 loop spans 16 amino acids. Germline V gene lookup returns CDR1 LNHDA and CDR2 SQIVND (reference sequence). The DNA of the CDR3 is TGTGCCAGTAGTCAAACCGCGGCAGGGGGAAATTCACCCCTCCACTTT. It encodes CASSQTAAGGNSPLHF. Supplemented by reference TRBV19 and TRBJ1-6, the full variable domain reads DGGITQSPKYLFRKEGQNVTLSCEQNLNHDAMYWYRQDPGQGLRLIYYSQIVNDFQKGDIAEGYSVSREKKESFPLTVTSAQKNPTAFYLCASSQTAAGGNSPLHFGNGTRLTVT.